This entry concerns a single T cell receptor (beta chain). The data stem from a study of cytomegalovirus exposure and HLA in healthy donors. Primers: 60 Vbeta forward and 13 Jbeta reverse. Repertoires were generated with immunoSEQ multiplex PCR, while TCRdb's copy carries only in-frame clones and drops some. Among 130,000 to 150,000 clones listed, approximately 80% were seen once. V was trimmed by 5 bases and J by 7 bases, leaving 8 bases between them. CDR3 size: 12 residues. Germline CDR1 SGHAT, CDR2 FQNNGV. Sequenced: PBMCs. V and J are TRBV11-2 and TRBJ2-2; tentative D call: TRBD1 (5 bases). The sequence was obtained from a man between 35 and 55 years old in good health and CMV-seropositive. The CDR3 protein is CASSHRLGELFF. In DNA form, the CDR3 reads TGTGCCAGCAGCCACAGGCTCGGGGAGCTGTTTTTT.